This T cell receptor (beta chain) was obtained from a study of blood T cell repertoires in COVID-19. This CDR3 has 14 residues. The ends were cut back, 5 bases at V and 7 bases at J, with 15 bases in the middle. CDR1 SGHVS and CDR2 FNYEAQ come from the germline V gene. Some clones are missing from TCRdb's copy, which holds only in-frame ones; the method was immunoSEQ multiplex PCR. The sample lists 400,000 or so clones, around 87% occurring once. J is TRBJ1-3 and V is TRBV7-6; no clear D. Material: PBMCs or T cells enriched from blood (not recorded which). This TCR was sampled from a man aged 35 to 55 in a cohort exposed to, infected with or recovered from COVID-19 (not recorded which). The CDR3 DNA follows: TGTGCCAGCAGCCCCTCCGCGTTGTTGAACACCATATATTTT. Translated, it gives CASSPSALLNTIYF.